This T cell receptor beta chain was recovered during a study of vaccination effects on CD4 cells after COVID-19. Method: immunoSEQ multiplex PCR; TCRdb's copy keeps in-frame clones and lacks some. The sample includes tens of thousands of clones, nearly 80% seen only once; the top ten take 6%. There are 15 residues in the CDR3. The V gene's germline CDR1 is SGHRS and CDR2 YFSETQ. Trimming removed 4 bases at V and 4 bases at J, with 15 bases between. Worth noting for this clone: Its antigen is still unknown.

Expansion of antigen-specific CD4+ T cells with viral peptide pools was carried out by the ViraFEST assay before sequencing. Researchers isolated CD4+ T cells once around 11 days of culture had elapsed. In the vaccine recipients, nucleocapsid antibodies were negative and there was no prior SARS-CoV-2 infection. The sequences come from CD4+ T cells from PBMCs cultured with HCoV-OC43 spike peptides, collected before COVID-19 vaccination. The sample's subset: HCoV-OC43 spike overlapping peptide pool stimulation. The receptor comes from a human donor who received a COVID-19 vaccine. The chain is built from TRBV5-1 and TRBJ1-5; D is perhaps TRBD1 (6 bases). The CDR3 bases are TGCGCCAGCAGCAAAAAAGGGGGGGAAAATCAGCCCCAGCATTTT. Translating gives CASSKKGGENQPQHF.